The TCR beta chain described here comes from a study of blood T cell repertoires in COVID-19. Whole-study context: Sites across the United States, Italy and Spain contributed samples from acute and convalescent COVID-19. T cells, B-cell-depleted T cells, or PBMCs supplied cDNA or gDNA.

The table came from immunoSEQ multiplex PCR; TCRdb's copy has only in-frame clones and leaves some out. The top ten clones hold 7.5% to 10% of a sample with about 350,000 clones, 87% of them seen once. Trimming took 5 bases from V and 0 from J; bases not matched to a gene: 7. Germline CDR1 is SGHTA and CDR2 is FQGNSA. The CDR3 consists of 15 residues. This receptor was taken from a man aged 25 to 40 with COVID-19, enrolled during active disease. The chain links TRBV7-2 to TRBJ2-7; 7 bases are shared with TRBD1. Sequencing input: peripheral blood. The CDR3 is CASSHPGQLSYEQYF. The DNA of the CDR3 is TGTGCCAGCAGCCACCCGGGACAGCTCTCCTACGAGCAGTACTTC.